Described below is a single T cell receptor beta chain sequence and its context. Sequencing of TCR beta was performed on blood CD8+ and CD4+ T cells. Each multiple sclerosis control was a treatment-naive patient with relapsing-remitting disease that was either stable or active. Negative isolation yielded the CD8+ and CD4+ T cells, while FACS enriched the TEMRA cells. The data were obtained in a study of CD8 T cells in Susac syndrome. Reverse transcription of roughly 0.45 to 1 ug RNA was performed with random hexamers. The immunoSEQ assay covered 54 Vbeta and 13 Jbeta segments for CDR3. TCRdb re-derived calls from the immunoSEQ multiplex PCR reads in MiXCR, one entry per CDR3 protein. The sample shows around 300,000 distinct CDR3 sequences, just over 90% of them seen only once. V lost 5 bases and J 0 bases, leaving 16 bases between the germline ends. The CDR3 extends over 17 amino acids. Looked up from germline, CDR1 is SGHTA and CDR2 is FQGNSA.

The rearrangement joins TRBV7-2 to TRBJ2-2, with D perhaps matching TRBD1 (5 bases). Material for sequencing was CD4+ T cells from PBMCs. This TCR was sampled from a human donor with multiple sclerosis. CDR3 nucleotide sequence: TGTGCCAGCAGCACCGTCCTGGTGGGGCCGAACACCGGGGAGCTGTTTTTT. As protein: CASSTVLVGPNTGELFF.